A selection of T cell receptor beta chains follows, all from one sample in a study of blood T cell repertoires in COVID-19. TCRdb keeps only in-frame clones here, not all; method: immunoSEQ multiplex PCR. This sample carries about 170,000 clones, about four fifths of them seen once, and the ten largest clones take about 2.5%. Specimen: peripheral blood. Source of these receptors: a woman of 80 years or more with COVID-19, enrolled during active disease. Both conserved end residues are part of each CDR3. The D gene is left open where the match is weak. Only some rows state a clone size, as once, few, many or a class for expanded clones.

d_call | clone_size | j_call | v_call | cdr3_nt | cdr3_aa
- | - | TRBJ2-3 | TRBV4-2 | TGTGCCAGCAGCCACGACCCCGGTCGGGGGGATACGCAGTATTTT | CASSHDPGRGDTQYF
TRBD1 | - | TRBJ2-4 | TRBV4-1 | TGCGCCAGCAGCCAAGATCCGGGACAGGTAGCCAAAAACATTCAGTACTTC | CASSQDPGQVAKNIQYF
- | - | TRBJ1-1 | TRBV11-2 | TGTGCCAGCAGCCCGATGAGTAGCGAAGCTTTCTTT | CASSPMSSEAFF
TRBD2 | - | TRBJ2-7 | TRBV2 | TGTGCCAGCAAGAGGGCGGGGGGAACCTACGAGCAGTACTTC | CASKRAGGTYEQYF
- | - | TRBJ1-2 | TRBV5-1 | TGCGCCAGCAGTCCTGGAACAGGTAGCTATGGCTACACCTTC | CASSPGTGSYGYTF
TRBD1 | - | TRBJ1-6 | TRBV4-3 | TGCGCCAGCAGCCAAGATACGATCCGCGGGACAGGGTTTAATTCACCCCTCCACTTT | CASSQDTIRGTGFNSPLHF
- | once | TRBJ2-7 | TRBV11-2 | TGTGCCAGCAGCTTAGCGTTCACAGGGTTCGGCGAGCAGTACTTC | CASSLAFTGFGEQYF
- | - | TRBJ2-7 | TRBV4-2 | TGTGCCAGCAGCGGACAGGAGCGGGGGACCTACGAGCAGTACTTC | CASSGQERGTYEQYF
- | few | TRBJ2-7 | TRBV21-1 | TGTGCCAGCAGCCCACGGGACAGGGAATACGAGCAGTACTTC | CASSPRDREYEQYF
TRBD1 | - | TRBJ1-2 | TRBV19 | TGTGCCAGTAGTGCCGGGACAGCTTTTAGAAGTGGCTACACCTTC | CASSAGTAFRSGYTF
- | - | TRBJ1-2 | TRBV5-1 | TGCGCCAGCAGCTTGGCAGGCGAATATGGCTACACCTTC | CASSLAGEYGYTF
TRBD1 | - | TRBJ2-7 | TRBV5-8 | TGTGCCAGCAGCGAACAGGGGTGGGACGAGCAGTACTTC | CASSEQGWDEQYF
TRBD2 | - | TRBJ2-7 | TRBV5-1 | TGCGCCAGCAGTGCGACTAGCGGGAGTTACTACGAGCAGTACTTC | CASSATSGSYYEQYF
- | - | TRBJ2-4 | TRBV7-8 | TGTGCCAGCAGCTTAGTAGTTCGAGGCATTCAGTACTTC | CASSLVVRGIQYF
- | - | TRBJ1-6 | TRBV11-3 | TGTGCCAGCAGCGTCACCAGGGGATCACCCCTCCACTTT | CASSVTRGSPLHF
- | - | TRBJ1-1 | TRBV19 | TGTGCCAGTAGTATCACCGGGACATTGGACACTGAAGCTTTCTTT | CASSITGTLDTEAFF
TRBD2 | - | TRBJ2-1 | TRBV11-2 | TGTGCCAGCAGCTCGGGACCGGGACTAGCATTGACTGAGCAGTTCTTC | CASSSGPGLALTEQFF
- | - | TRBJ1-1 | TRBV7-9 | TGTGCCAGCACTGCCTGGGGGGGCACTGAAGCTTTCTTT | CASTAWGGTEAFF
TRBD1 | - | TRBJ2-7 | TRBV27 | TGTGCCAGCAGTTTGGAAGGGGGCGGGTACGAGCAGTACTTC | CASSLEGGGYEQYF
TRBD1 | - | TRBJ2-5 | TRBV11-2 | TGTGCCAGCAGCTTAGTAGGGCAGGGGGTTACGGAGACCCAGTACTTC | CASSLVGQGVTETQYF
- | - | TRBJ2-7 | TRBV20-1 | TGCAGTGCTATAGGGGACGAGCAGTACTTC | CSAIGDEQYF
TRBD1 | - | TRBJ1-4 | TRBV19 | TGTGCCAGTACCCTGACAGGGACGAAAGAAAAACTGTTTTTT | CASTLTGTKEKLFF
- | - | TRBJ1-2 | TRBV4-1 | TGCGCCAGCAGCCTTATGACAGACCAAAACTATGGCTACACCTTC | CASSLMTDQNYGYTF
TRBD1 | - | TRBJ1-2 | TRBV27 | TGTGCCAGCATCCAAGGACAGGGAGGTTACTATGGCTACACCTTC | CASIQGQGGYYGYTF
TRBD1 | - | TRBJ2-2 | TRBV10-3 | TGTGCCATCGGGCAGGGGGCGAACACCGGGGAGCTGTTTTTT | CAIGQGANTGELFF
TRBD1 | few | TRBJ1-2 | TRBV7-8 | TGTGCCAGCAGCTCCAGGACAGGGTCCTACTATGGCTACACCTTC | CASSSRTGSYYGYTF
- | - | TRBJ2-5 | TRBV5-1 | TGCGCCAGCAGCCGGCGGACAGACGGGGAGACCCAGTACTTC | CASSRRTDGETQYF
TRBD1 | - | TRBJ1-2 | TRBV7-2 | TGTGCCAGCAGCTTAGGGACAGGGGGCTACTATGGCTACACCTTC | CASSLGTGGYYGYTF
TRBD1 | - | TRBJ1-6 | TRBV11-2 | TGTGCCAGCAGGGACAGGGGGCCAACCCTCCACTTT | CASRDRGPTLHF
TRBD2 | - | TRBJ2-7 | TRBV28 | TGCGGAAGCGGGAGCAGCTCCTACGAGCAGTACTTC | CGSGSSSYEQYF
- | few | TRBJ1-2 | TRBV5-6 | TGTGCCAGCAGCTTGGTCCCGGACACGATTTGGGACTATGGCTACACCTTC | CASSLVPDTIWDYGYTF
- | - | TRBJ1-2 | TRBV6-5 | TGTGCCACCTTAACCCCGGGGGGCTTGCTGGGTGGCTACACCTTC | CATLTPGGLLGGYTF
- | - | TRBJ2-3 | TRBV10-3 | TGTGCCATCAGTGATTTAGGCAGGGTAACAGATACGCAGTATTTT | CAISDLGRVTDTQYF
TRBD1 | - | TRBJ1-2 | TRBV15 | TGTGCCACCAGCAGAGGGACAGGGGGCTTCTATGGCTACACCTTC | CATSRGTGGFYGYTF
TRBD1 | - | TRBJ1-2 | TRBV6-6 | TGTGCCAGCAGTTACGGCCGGGACAGGAGGAATGGCTACACCTTC | CASSYGRDRRNGYTF
TRBD2 | - | TRBJ2-3 | TRBV7-9 | TGTGCCAGCAGCTTGCGGGGGGGCTTGAATACGCAGTATTTT | CASSLRGGLNTQYF
TRBD1 | once | TRBJ2-2 | TRBV7-9 | TGTGCCAGCAGAGCGGGACAGGGCTTATGGAACACCGGGGAGCTGTTTTTT | CASRAGQGLWNTGELFF
- | - | TRBJ1-1 | TRBV27 | TGTGCCAGCAGTTTATCGTATCTAACGCAGGGGAACACTGAAGCTTTCTTT | CASSLSYLTQGNTEAFF
- | - | TRBJ2-3 | TRBV10-1 | TGCGCCAGCAACAATAGGGGGAGCACAGATACGCAGTATTTT | CASNNRGSTDTQYF
- | - | TRBJ2-5 | TRBV2 | TGTGCCAGCAGTGAAGAGTCAGGGGAAGAGACCCAGTACTTC | CASSEESGEETQYF